This is a list of T cell receptor beta chains from one sample in a study of control samples from healthy donors and cancer patients. Profiling relied on immunoSEQ multiplex PCR, and the TCRdb table lists in-frame clones only, not all of them. The table lists more than 100,000 clones, approximately 90% of them singletons, with 7.8% in the top ten. The specimen sequenced was blood. Source of these receptors: a woman younger than 35 in good health. Each CDR3 is given with its conserved first and last residue. The D gene is left open where the match is weak. Clone size is stated in some rows and not others, as once, few, many or a class when expanded.

V,D,J,size,DNA,CDR3
TRBV27,TRBD1,TRBJ1-5,-,TGTGCCAGCAGGACGACAGGGGGCATTAGCAATCAGCCCCAGCATTTT,CASRTTGGISNQPQHF
TRBV19,-,TRBJ1-1,-,TGTGCCAGTAGTATAGGAAGGGGCACTGAAGCTTTCTTT,CASSIGRGTEAFF
TRBV19,-,TRBJ1-5,-,TGTGCCAGTAGTAGATGGGAGGGAAAGGCCAATCAGCCCCAGCATTTT,CASSRWEGKANQPQHF
TRBV18,-,TRBJ1-2,-,TGTGCCAGCTCACCAGGGGGCAACTATGGCTACACCTTC,CASSPGGNYGYTF
TRBV27,TRBD1,TRBJ2-7,-,TGTGCCAGCAGCTCGGACAGGGCCTACGAGCAGTACTTC,CASSSDRAYEQYF
TRBV13,-,TRBJ2-5,-,TGTGCCAGCAGTTCCACGACCCTGAGGGCCCAAGAGACCCAGTACTTC,CASSSTTLRAQETQYF
TRBV14,-,TRBJ1-2,-,TGTGCCAGCAGCCACGGCGGGGGGGGCGCAAGCTATGGCTACACCTTC,CASSHGGGGASYGYTF
TRBV11-3,TRBD2,TRBJ2-5,-,TGTGCCAGCAGCTTGGGCGGGAGCGGAGGAGAGACCCAGTACTTC,CASSLGGSGGETQYF
TRBV28,-,TRBJ2-5,once,TGTGCCAGCAGTTTTAGGGAGACCCAGTACTTC,CASSFRETQYF
TRBV13,TRBD1,TRBJ2-7,-,TGTGCCGGCAGCCCCCGGACAGGGGGCGCATACGAGCAGTACTTC,CAGSPRTGGAYEQYF
TRBV28,TRBD1,TRBJ2-2,-,TGTGCCAGCAGATCCCCGGACAGGGCGAACACCGGGGAGCTGTTTTTT,CASRSPDRANTGELFF
TRBV5-4,TRBD1,TRBJ2-7,-,TGTGCCAGCAGCTTGGCCGGGACAGGGAGACACGAGCAGTACTTC,CASSLAGTGRHEQYF
TRBV19,TRBD2,TRBJ2-7,-,TGTGCCAGTACACCGGGAGCTCTAGCGGGAGGTACCTACGAGCAGTACTTC,CASTPGALAGGTYEQYF
TRBV27,TRBD1,TRBJ2-7,-,TGTGCCAGCAGTCCTGGACAGGTCCTCAACGAGCAGTACTTC,CASSPGQVLNEQYF
TRBV5-4,-,TRBJ2-5,-,TGTGCCAGCAGCCGAAGGGACCTGGGAGGAGAGACCCAGTACTTC,CASSRRDLGGETQYF
TRBV28,-,TRBJ1-6,-,TGTGCCAGCACAGCTTCTAGGGCGGTTGGTTCACCCCTCCACTTT,CASTASRAVGSPLHF
TRBV28,-,TRBJ2-5,-,TGTGCCAGCAGTTTGCAGGGCGCATTCAGTGGGGAGACCCAGTACTTC,CASSLQGAFSGETQYF
TRBV19,-,TRBJ2-7,-,TGTGCCAGTAGTATAGATCTAAGTTACTACGAGCAGTACTTC,CASSIDLSYYEQYF
TRBV3-1/TRBV3-2,-,TRBJ2-3,-,TGTGCCAGCAGCCTACAAGCCGTTTTAGGTGATACGCAGTATTTT,CASSLQAVLGDTQYF
TRBV3-1/TRBV3-2,TRBD2,TRBJ2-3,-,TGTGCCAGCAGCCATCTATGGACTAGCGGGGAGAACACAGATACGCAGTATTTT,CASSHLWTSGENTDTQYF
TRBV9,-,TRBJ2-7,-,TGTGCCAGCAGCGTGGACTCGGACAAGAACGAGCAGTACTTC,CASSVDSDKNEQYF
TRBV4-3,-,TRBJ1-3,-,TGCGCCAGCAGCCAAGTGGACTCTGGAAACACCATATATTTT,CASSQVDSGNTIYF
TRBV11-3,-,TRBJ2-2,-,TGTGCCAGCAGCTTAGGTTACACGGCCGCCACCGGGGAGCTGTTTTTT,CASSLGYTAATGELFF
TRBV27,-,TRBJ1-2,-,TGTGCCAGCAGTTACGGGGCCCACTATGGCTACACCTTC,CASSYGAHYGYTF
TRBV28,-,TRBJ2-5,-,TGTGCCAGCAGGGGGTGGGAGACCCAGTACTTC,CASRGWETQYF
TRBV7-9,-,TRBJ2-2,-,TGTGCCAGCAGCCCCAGGGACACCGGGGAGCTGTTTTTT,CASSPRDTGELFF
TRBV27,-,TRBJ2-7,-,TGTGCCAGCAGTTTAGGGACGGCTTCGCGGACCAAATACGAGCAGTACTTC,CASSLGTASRTKYEQYF
TRBV28,-,TRBJ2-7,-,TGTGCCAGCAGTTTAGGGCTCGAGCAGTACTTC,CASSLGLEQYF
TRBV5-1,TRBD1,TRBJ2-2,-,TGCGCCAGCAGCTTGGTGCAGGGGGCTCCGGCGAACACCGGGGAGCTGTTTTTT,CASSLVQGAPANTGELFF
TRBV27,TRBD1,TRBJ1-5,-,TGTGCCAGCTGGCCAGGGGGGTATCAGCCCCAGCATTTT,CASWPGGYQPQHF
TRBV28,-,TRBJ1-5,-,TGTGCCAGCAGTCCTTACCTCTCCCCGACAGGTCAAGGGCAGCCCCAGCATTTT,CASSPYLSPTGQGQPQHF
TRBV5-1,TRBD2,TRBJ2-5,-,TGCGCCAGCAGTCCCCGACTAGCGGGAGCGGAGACCCAGTACTTC,CASSPRLAGAETQYF
TRBV2,-,TRBJ2-5,few,TGTGCCAGCAAATACACGGAGACCCAGTACTTC,CASKYTETQYF
TRBV18,-,TRBJ2-6,-,TGTGCCAGCTCACCACGCTCTGGGGCCAACGTCCTGACTTTC,CASSPRSGANVLTF
TRBV10-3,-,TRBJ1-1,-,TGTGCCATCAGTGCGTGGAAGAACACTGAAGCTTTCTTT,CAISAWKNTEAFF
TRBV6-1,-,TRBJ1-5,few,TGTGCCAGCAGTGAAGGCCCCAGGGTAAAGCCCCAGCATTTT,CASSEGPRVKPQHF
TRBV18,-,TRBJ2-6,-,TGTGCCAGCTCCGAGGGGGTTGGGGCCAACGTCCTGACTTTC,CASSEGVGANVLTF
TRBV5-1,TRBD2,TRBJ2-3,once,TGCGCCAGCAGCTATACCCCAACCGGGGGCCTAGCGGGAGCAGATACGCAGTATTTT,CASSYTPTGGLAGADTQYF
TRBV5-1,TRBD2,TRBJ2-5,-,TGCGCCAGCAAAAAGCGGGGCGGGGGGGAGACCCAGTACTTC,CASKKRGGGETQYF
TRBV27,TRBD2,TRBJ2-7,once,TGTGCCAGCAGTCGGAAGCGGGGAGGGCGTGAGGAGCAGTACTTC,CASSRKRGGREEQYF
TRBV11-2,TRBD1,TRBJ1-1,-,TGTGCCAGCAGCTTAATAGGGGGCGGGGAGAACACTGAAGCTTTCTTT,CASSLIGGGENTEAFF
TRBV19,-,TRBJ1-3,-,TGTGCCAGTAGACAGGAGAACTCTGGAAACACCATATATTTT,CASRQENSGNTIYF
TRBV24-1,-,TRBJ2-2,few,TGTGCCACGACGACAGGTGACACCGGGGAGCTGTTTTTT,CATTTGDTGELFF
TRBV29-1,TRBD1,TRBJ2-7,-,TGCAGCGCTAGGGACAGGGCCACCTACGAGCAGTACTTC,CSARDRATYEQYF
TRBV7-2,-,TRBJ1-4,-,TGTGCCAGCAGCTCCCAACAGGGCTTTAATGAAAAACTGTTTTTT,CASSSQQGFNEKLFF
TRBV29-1,TRBD1,TRBJ1-2,-,TGCAGCGCGCGACAGGGGGCTGGTGGCTACACCTTC,CSARQGAGGYTF
TRBV5-6,-,TRBJ1-1,-,TGTGCCAGCAGCTTGGGTCGGAACACTGAAGCTTTCTTT,CASSLGRNTEAFF
TRBV2,TRBD2,TRBJ2-1,-,TGTGCCAGCGCTCGCACTAGCGGGAGGAAAAATGAGCAGTTCTTC,CASARTSGRKNEQFF
TRBV29-1,TRBD1,TRBJ2-3,-,TGCAGCGCGGACAGGGGAGGGGGGAATACGCAGTATTTT,CSADRGGGNTQYF
TRBV27,-,TRBJ1-4,once,TGTGCCAGCAGTTTGCGTTGGACAGATGAAAAACTGTTTTTT,CASSLRWTDEKLFF
TRBV28,-,TRBJ1-2,-,TGTGCCAGCAGCCCGGAGGAGGGAGTAGGAGGCTACACCTTC,CASSPEEGVGGYTF
TRBV21-1,-,TRBJ2-7,-,TGTGCCAGCAGCAAACTACAGGGTTTC,CASSKLQGF
TRBV7-8,-,TRBJ1-2,-,TGTGCCAGCAGCTTAGGACGGACTGCGGGCTACACCTTC,CASSLGRTAGYTF
TRBV19,-,TRBJ1-4,-,TGTGCCACCTCGGACACGGGTAATGAAAAACTGTTTTTT,CATSDTGNEKLFF
TRBV6-2/TRBV6-3,-,TRBJ2-7,-,TGTGCCAGCAGTACCGGAGGGAACGAGCAGTACTTC,CASSTGGNEQYF
TRBV15,TRBD1,TRBJ1-6,-,TGTGCCACCAGCAGAGTCGGACAGGTTAATTCACCCCTCCACTTT,CATSRVGQVNSPLHF